A single sample gave rise to the 10 T cell receptor beta chains below, sequenced in a study of blood T cell repertoires in COVID-19. Data came from immunoSEQ multiplex PCR; TCRdb stores just in-frame clones and leaves some out. The sample consists of 20,000 to 30,000 clones, 85% to 95% of them appearing once. The sequencing input was peripheral blood. Every receptor here comes from a human donor in a cohort sampled during active COVID-19.

The rearrangement uses TRBV29-1 and TRBJ2-7; D may be TRBD2 (6 bases). Germline lookup yields CDR1 SQVTM and CDR2 ANQGSEA. V lost 4 bases, J lost 0 bases, and 10 bases lay in between. The length of the CDR3 is 13 residues. The CDR3 bases are TGCAGCGTTGTCCGGGGGTCCTCCTACGAGCAGTACTTC. Its protein product is CSVVRGSSYEQYF.

J is TRBJ2-2 and V is TRBV4-3, with TRBD1 matching over 8 bases. The CDR3 sequence is 16 residues long. V was clipped by 1 base and J by 6 bases; unmatched bases: 7. Germline lookup yields CDR1 LGHNA and CDR2 YSLEER. The CDR3 nucleotides read TGCGCCAGCAGCCAAGTGGACAGGGACCTCGCCGGGGAGCTGTTTTTT. Protein: CASSQVDRDLAGELFF.

The rearrangement links TRBV28 to TRBJ1-4; possible D gene TRBD1, 5 bases. Germline CDR1 MDHEN, CDR2 SYDVKM. The CDR3 loop spans 15 amino acids. Trimming removed 5 bases at V and 0 bases at J, with 10 bases between. This chain's CDR3 is CASSPGLSTNEKLFF. CDR3 sequence (DNA): TGTGCCAGCAGTCCGGGACTTTCAACTAATGAAAAACTGTTTTTT. Combining the CDR3 with reference TRBV28 and TRBJ1-4 gives the whole variable domain DVKVTQSSRYLVKRTGEKVFLECVQDMDHENMFWYRQDPGLGLRLIYFSYDVKMKEKGDIPEGYSVSREKKERFSLILESASTNQTSMYLCASSPGLSTNEKLFFGSGTQLSVL.

The J gene is TRBJ1-2, the V gene TRBV7-2; TRBD1 matches at 7 bases. V shed 5 bases and J 2 bases; nucleotides not matched to a gene: 11. CDR3 length: 16 residues. The germline V gene has CDR1 SGHTA and CDR2 FQGNSA. CDR3: CASSAWAGTANYGYTF. The CDR3 region has the DNA TGTGCCAGCAGCGCGTGGGCCGGGACAGCCAACTATGGCTACACCTTC.

CDR3 residues: CASSYRTGPSYNEQFF. The CDR3 DNA sequence: TGTGCCAGCAGTTACCGGACAGGGCCCTCCTACAATGAGCAGTTCTTC. The chain combines TRBV6-2 or TRBV6-3 with TRBJ2-1; 8 nucleotides align to TRBD1. Germline assignment: CDR1 MNHEY and CDR2 SVGEGT. The CDR3 runs to 16 residues. V lost 2 bases, J lost 0 bases, and 3 bases stayed unmatched.

The J gene is TRBJ2-7, the V gene TRBV6-5; 12 bases align to TRBD2. CDR1 and CDR2 (germline): MNHEY, SVGAGI. The CDR3 contains 14 residues. V dropped 4 bases and J dropped 2; count of bases not matched to a gene: 0. CDR3 region: CASSSSGRAYEQYF. CDR3 nucleotide sequence: TGTGCCAGCAGTTCTAGCGGGAGGGCCTACGAGCAGTACTTC.

The chain has TRBV27 and TRBJ1-1; D is undetermined. V shed 10 bases and J shed 1 base, with 13 bases lying between them. The germline CDR1 and CDR2 sequences are MNHEY and SMNVEV (reference sequence). The CDR3 extends over 13 amino acids. The CDR3 region is CATAPPGNTEAFF. The CDR3 nucleotides are TGTGCCACCGCCCCCCCAGGGAACACTGAAGCTTTCTTT.

The chain combines TRBV10-2 with TRBJ2-7, with 7 bases identical to TRBD1. V was clipped by 5 bases and J by 5 bases; unmatched bases: 9. CDR1 and CDR2 (germline): WSHSY, SAAADI. The CDR3 spans 14 residues. Written as DNA, the CDR3 is TGCGCCAGCAGTACCGAGACAGGGCTCAACGAGCAGTACTTC. It specifies CASSTETGLNEQYF.

The J gene is TRBJ1-6, the V gene TRBV28, with D tentatively TRBD1 (5 bases). With 8 bases removed from V and 14 bases from J, the gap between germline ends came to 25 bases. The CDR3 consists of 15 residues. Per germline, CDR1 MDHEN and CDR2 SYDVKM. The CDR3 loop reads CASSPGAGGTGALHF. CDR3 nucleotides: TGTGCCAGCTCCCCTGGGGCCGGGGGGACGGGGGCCCTCCACTTT.

The chain joins TRBV28 to TRBJ2-5; D may be TRBD1 (6 bases). Trimming shortened V by 4 bases and J by 0 bases, and 9 bases separated the two germline ends. CDR1 and CDR2 (germline): MDHEN, SYDVKM. The CDR3 length is 14 residues. DNA of the CDR3: TGTGCCAGCAGTTACGACAGGAACCAAGAGACCCAGTACTTC. Encoded protein: CASSYDRNQETQYF.